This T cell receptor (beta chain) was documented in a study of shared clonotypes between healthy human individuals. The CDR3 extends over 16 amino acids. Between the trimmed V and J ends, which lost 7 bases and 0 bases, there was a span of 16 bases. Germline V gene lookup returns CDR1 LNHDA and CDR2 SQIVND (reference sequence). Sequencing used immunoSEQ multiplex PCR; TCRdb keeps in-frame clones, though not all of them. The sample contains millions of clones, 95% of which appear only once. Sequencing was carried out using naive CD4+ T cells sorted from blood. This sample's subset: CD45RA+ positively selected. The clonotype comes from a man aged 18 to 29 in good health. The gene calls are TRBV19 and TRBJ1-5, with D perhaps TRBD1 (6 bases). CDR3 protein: CASTTTGTISNQPQHF. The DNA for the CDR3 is TGTGCCAGTACTACAACGGGGACAATTAGCAATCAGCCCCAGCATTTT. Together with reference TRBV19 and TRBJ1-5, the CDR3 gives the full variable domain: DGGITQSPKYLFRKEGQNVTLSCEQNLNHDAMYWYRQDPGQGLRLIYYSQIVNDFQKGDIAEGYSVSREKKESFPLTVTSAQKNPTAFYLCASTTTGTISNQPQHFGDGTRLSIL.